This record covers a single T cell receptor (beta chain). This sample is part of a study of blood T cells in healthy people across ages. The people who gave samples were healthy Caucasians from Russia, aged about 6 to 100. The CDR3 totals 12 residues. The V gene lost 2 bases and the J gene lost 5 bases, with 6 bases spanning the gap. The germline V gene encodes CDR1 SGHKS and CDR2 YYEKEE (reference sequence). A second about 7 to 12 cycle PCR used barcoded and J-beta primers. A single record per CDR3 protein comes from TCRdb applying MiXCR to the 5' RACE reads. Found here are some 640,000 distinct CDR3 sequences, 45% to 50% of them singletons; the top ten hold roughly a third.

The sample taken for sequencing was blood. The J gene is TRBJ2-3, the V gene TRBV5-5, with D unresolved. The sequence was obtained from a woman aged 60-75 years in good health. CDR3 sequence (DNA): TGTGCCAGCAGCTTACCTCTAGATACGCAGTATTTT. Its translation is CASSLPLDTQYF.